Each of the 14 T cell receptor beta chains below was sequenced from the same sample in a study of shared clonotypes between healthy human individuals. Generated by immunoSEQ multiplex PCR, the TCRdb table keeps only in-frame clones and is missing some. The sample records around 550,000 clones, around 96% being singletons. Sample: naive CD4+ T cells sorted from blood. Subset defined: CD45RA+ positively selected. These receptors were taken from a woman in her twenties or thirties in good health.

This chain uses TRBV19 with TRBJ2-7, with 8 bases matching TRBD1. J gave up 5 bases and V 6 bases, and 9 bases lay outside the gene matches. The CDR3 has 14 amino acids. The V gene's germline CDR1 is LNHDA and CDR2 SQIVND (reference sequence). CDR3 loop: CASRPGAGGHEQYF. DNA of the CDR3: TGTGCCAGTAGACCGGGAGCAGGGGGCCACGAGCAGTACTTC.

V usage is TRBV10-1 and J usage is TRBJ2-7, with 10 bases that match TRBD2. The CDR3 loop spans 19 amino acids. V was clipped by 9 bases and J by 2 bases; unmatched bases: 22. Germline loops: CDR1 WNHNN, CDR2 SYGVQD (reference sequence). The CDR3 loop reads CARETSGCRRIFATYEQYF. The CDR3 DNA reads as TGCGCCAGAGAGACTAGCGGGTGTAGACGAATCTTCGCTACCTACGAGCAGTACTTC.

The CDR3 is CASSLSDGYGYTF. The CDR3 nucleotides read TGTGCCAGCAGCTTAAGTGACGGCTATGGCTACACCTTC. The V and J genes are TRBV7-3 and TRBJ1-2, with D uncertain. The CDR3 has 13 residues. CDR1 and CDR2 (germline): SGHTA, FQGTGA. The V end was cut by 1 base, the J end by 4 bases, with 7 bases between.

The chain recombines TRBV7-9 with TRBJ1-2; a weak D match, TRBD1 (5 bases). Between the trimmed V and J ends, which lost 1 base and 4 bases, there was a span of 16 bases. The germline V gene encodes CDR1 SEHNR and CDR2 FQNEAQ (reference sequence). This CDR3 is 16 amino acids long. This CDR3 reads CASSLVVQGGAYGYTF. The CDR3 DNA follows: TGTGCCAGCAGCTTAGTAGTCCAGGGTGGGGCCTATGGCTACACCTTC.

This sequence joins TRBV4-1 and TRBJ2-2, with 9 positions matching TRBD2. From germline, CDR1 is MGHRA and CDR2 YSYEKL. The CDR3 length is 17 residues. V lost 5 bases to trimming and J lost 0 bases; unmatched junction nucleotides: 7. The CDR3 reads CASSTPGLAANTGELFF. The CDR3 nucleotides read TGCGCCAGCAGCACACCGGGACTAGCTGCGAACACCGGGGAGCTGTTTTTT.

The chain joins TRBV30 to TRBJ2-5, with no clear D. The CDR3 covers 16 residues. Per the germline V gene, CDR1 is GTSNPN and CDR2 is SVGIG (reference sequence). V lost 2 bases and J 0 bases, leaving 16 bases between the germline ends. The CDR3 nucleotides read TGTGCCTGGAGTCGAGGCCAAGGGTTGTACCAAGAGACCCAGTACTTC. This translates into CAWSRGQGLYQETQYF.

This CDR3 is CASSRLRGQVNEKLFF. The DNA for the CDR3 is TGTGCCAGCAGCCGGCTCAGGGGACAAGTTAATGAAAAACTGTTTTTT. The rearrangement links TRBV5-8 to TRBJ1-4, with D perhaps TRBD1 (6 bases). This CDR3 has 16 amino acids. The germline CDR1 and CDR2 sequences are SGHTS and YDEGEE. Trimming pared 4 bases from V and 4 bases from J, leaving 17 bases between. The variable domain in full, completed from reference TRBV5-8 and TRBJ1-4, reads EAGVTQSPTHLIKTRGQQATLRCSPISGHTSVYWYQQALGLGLQFLLWYDEGEERNRGNFPPRFSGRQFPNYSSELNVNALELEDSALYLCASSRLRGQVNEKLFFGSGTQLSVL.

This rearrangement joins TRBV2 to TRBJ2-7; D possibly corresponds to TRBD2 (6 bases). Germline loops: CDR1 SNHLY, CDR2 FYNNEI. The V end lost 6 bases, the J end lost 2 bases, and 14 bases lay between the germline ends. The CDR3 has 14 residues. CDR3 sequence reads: CASRRDLLPYEQYF. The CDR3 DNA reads TGTGCCAGCAGGCGGGACCTCCTACCCTACGAGCAGTACTTC.

The CDR3 DNA reads TGTGCCAGCAGTGGGGGACAGGGAGAGTTAGCTAACTATGGCTACACCTTC. It yields the protein CASSGGQGELANYGYTF. The chain is built from TRBV9 and TRBJ1-2; 9 bases are a match to TRBD1. The germline gives CDR1 SGDLS, CDR2 YYNGEE. Germline trimming cut 5 bases from V and 0 bases from J; bases unmatched to any gene: 11. The CDR3 consists of 17 residues.

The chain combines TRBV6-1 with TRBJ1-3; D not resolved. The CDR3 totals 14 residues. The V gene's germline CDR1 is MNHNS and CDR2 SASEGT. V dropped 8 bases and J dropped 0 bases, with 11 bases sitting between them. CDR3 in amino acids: CASFAYNSGNTIYF. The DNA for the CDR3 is TGTGCCAGCTTCGCATACAACTCTGGAAACACCATATATTTT.

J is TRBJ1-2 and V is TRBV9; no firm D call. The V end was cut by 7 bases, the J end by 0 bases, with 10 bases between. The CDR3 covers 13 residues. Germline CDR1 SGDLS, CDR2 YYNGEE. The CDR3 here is CASPPPANYGYTF. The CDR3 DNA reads TGTGCCAGCCCCCCCCCGGCTAACTATGGCTACACCTTC.

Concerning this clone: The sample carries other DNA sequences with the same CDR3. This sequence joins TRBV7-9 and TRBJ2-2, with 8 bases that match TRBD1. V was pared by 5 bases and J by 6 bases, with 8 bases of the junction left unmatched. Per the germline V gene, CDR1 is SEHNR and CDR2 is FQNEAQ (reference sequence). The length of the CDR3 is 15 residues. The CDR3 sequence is CASSRTGSGAGELFF. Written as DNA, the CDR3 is TGTGCCAGCAGCCGGACAGGGTCGGGGGCCGGGGAGCTGTTTTTT.

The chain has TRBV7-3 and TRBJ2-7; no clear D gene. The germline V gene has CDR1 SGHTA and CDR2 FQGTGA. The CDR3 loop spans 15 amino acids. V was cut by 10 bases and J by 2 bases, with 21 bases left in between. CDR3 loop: CATSLWGGPAYEQYF. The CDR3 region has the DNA TGTGCCACCTCCTTATGGGGTGGGCCAGCCTACGAGCAGTACTTC.

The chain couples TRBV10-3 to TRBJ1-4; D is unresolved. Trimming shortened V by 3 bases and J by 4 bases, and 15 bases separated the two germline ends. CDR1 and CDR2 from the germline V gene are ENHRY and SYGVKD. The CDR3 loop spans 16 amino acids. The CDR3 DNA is TGTGCCATCAGTGATTATGCCGGCCCCGGTAATGAAAAACTGTTTTTT. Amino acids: CAISDYAGPGNEKLFF.